This section outlines one TCR beta chain sequence together with its context. J gave up 0 bases and V 0 bases, and 6 bases lay outside the gene matches. Germline V gene data show CDR1 as SGDLS and CDR2 as YYNGEE. The CDR3 consists of 17 residues. Clones were sequenced by immunoSEQ multiplex PCR, and TCRdb holds only the in-frame ones, with some missing. The sample lists about 220,000 clones, around 84% occurring once. The data derive from a study of blood T cell repertoires in COVID-19. The chain is built from TRBV9 and TRBJ2-3; 8 nucleotides match TRBD2. Material: peripheral blood. This sequence was found in a man aged 25-45 years with active or convalescent COVID-19. The CDR3 coding sequence is TGTGCCAGCAGCGTAGGCGGGGGGCAGTCAAGCACAGATACGCAGTATTTT. Translation: CASSVGGGQSSTDTQYF.